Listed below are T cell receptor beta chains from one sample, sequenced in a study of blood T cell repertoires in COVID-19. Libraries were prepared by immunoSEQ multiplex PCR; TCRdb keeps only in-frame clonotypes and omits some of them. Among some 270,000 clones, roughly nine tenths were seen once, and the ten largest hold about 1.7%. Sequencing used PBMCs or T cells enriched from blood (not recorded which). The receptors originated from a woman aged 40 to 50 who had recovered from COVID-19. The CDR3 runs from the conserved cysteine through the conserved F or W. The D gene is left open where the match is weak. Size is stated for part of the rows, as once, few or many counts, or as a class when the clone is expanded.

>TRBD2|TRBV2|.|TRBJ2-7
TGTGCCAGCAGTGGGGGACTAGCGGGGCGTCCCTACGAGCAGTACTTC
CASSGGLAGRPYEQYF
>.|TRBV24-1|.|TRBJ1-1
TGTGCCACCAGCCGGGGTACGGAGAACACTGAAGCTTTCTTT
CATSRGTENTEAFF
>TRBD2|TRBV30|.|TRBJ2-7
TGTGCCTGGAGTTTAGCGGGTCTGGGGGAGCAGTACTTC
CAWSLAGLGEQYF
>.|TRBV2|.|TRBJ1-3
TGTGCCAGCAGTGTGTCCAGGACAGGAAACACCATATATTTT
CASSVSRTGNTIYF
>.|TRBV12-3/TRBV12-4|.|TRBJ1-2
TGTGCCAGCACCAATAACTATGGCTACACCTTC
CASTNNYGYTF
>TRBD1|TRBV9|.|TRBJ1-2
TGTGCCAGCAGCACAACAGGGGCGCGGGGCTACACCTTC
CASSTTGARGYTF
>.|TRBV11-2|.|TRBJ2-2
TGTGCCAGCAGCTTACATTGGGCAGGGGACACCGGGGAGCTGTTTTTT
CASSLHWAGDTGELFF
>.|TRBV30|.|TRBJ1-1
TGTGCCTGGAGTGTACTGCGGGAAGCTTTCTTT
CAWSVLREAFF
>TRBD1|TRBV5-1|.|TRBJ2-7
TGCGCCAGCAGCCCCCGGGACAGGCTCTACGAGCAGTACTTC
CASSPRDRLYEQYF
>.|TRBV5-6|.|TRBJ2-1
TGTGCCAGCAGCTGGCGGAGCTCCTACAATGAGCAGTTCTTC
CASSWRSSYNEQFF
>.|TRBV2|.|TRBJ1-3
TGTGCCAGCACCCTTCAGGGGTTGGGAAACACCATATATTTT
CASTLQGLGNTIYF
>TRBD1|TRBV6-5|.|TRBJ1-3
TGTGCCAGCACCGAGGACAGGCACTCTGGAAACACCATATATTTT
CASTEDRHSGNTIYF
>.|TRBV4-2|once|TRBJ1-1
TGTGCCAGCAGCCAAGAAGCCGGCAGGGGCACTGAAGCTTTCTTT
CASSQEAGRGTEAFF
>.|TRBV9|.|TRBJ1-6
TGTGCCAGCAGCGTAGAGGGGAACCCCTATAATTCACCCCTCCACTTT
CASSVEGNPYNSPLHF
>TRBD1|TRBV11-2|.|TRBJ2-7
TGTGCCAGCAGCTTTACAGGGGAAGGCGAGCAGTACTTC
CASSFTGEGEQYF
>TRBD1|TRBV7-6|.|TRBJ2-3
TGTGCCAGCAGCTTAAGGGGGCTTCGCACAGATACGCAGTATTTT
CASSLRGLRTDTQYF
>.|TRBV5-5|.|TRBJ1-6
TGTGCCAGCAGCTTAATTCGCGGGGGTAATTCACCCCTCCACTTT
CASSLIRGGNSPLHF
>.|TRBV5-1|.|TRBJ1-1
TGCGCCAGCAGCCCAGGGACTCCAGTGACTGAAGCTTTCTTT
CASSPGTPVTEAFF
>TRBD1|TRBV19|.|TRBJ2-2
TGTGCCAGTAGTAACCCCTCGACAGGGCCGAACACCGGGGAGCTGTTTTTT
CASSNPSTGPNTGELFF
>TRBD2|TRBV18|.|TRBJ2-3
TGTGCCAGCTCACCAGGACTAGCTTCCACAGATACGCAGTATTTT
CASSPGLASTDTQYF
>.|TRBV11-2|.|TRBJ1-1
TGTGCCAGCAGCTTAGGAGCGAACACTGAAGCTTTCTTT
CASSLGANTEAFF
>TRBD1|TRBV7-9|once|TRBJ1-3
TGTGCCAGCAGCTTACGGGCCGGGACAGGCGGAAACACCATATATTTT
CASSLRAGTGGNTIYF
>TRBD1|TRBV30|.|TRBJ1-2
TGTGCCTGGGGACAGGGGATATATGGCTACACCTTC
CAWGQGIYGYTF
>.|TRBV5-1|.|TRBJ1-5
TGCGCCAGCAGCTTCGGGGAACCGACAAATCAGCCCCAGCATTTT
CASSFGEPTNQPQHF
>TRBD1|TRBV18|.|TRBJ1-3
TGTGCCAGCTCACTAGAGCAGGGGGCAGTGTCTGGAAACACCATATATTTT
CASSLEQGAVSGNTIYF
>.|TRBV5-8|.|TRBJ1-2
TGTGCCAGCAGCTTCCAGGCTGGCTACACCTTC
CASSFQAGYTF
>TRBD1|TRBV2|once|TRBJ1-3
TGTGCCAGCAGTGACAGGACAGGGGGAAGGGGAAACACCATATATTTT
CASSDRTGGRGNTIYF
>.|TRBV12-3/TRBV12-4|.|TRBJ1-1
TGTGCCAGCAGTGAGAGAGGGACTGAAGCTTTCTTT
CASSERGTEAFF
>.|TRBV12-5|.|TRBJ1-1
TGTGCTAGTGGCAATATAACGCCGAGGAACACTGAAGCTTTCTTT
CASGNITPRNTEAFF
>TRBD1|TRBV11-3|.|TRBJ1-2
TGTGCCAGCAGCCCGGTCCGGGACAGGGTGGATAACTATGGCTACACCTTC
CASSPVRDRVDNYGYTF
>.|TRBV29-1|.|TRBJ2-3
TGCAGCGTCAAGGGGGAAACAGATACGCAGTATTTT
CSVKGETDTQYF
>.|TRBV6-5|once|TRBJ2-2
TGTGCCAGCACCGAGGAGGGCCGTTACACCGGGGAGCTGTTTTTT
CASTEEGRYTGELFF
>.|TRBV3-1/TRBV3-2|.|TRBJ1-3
TGTGCCAGCAGCCCCAGGGGAGGGGGTGGAAACACCATATATTTT
CASSPRGGGGNTIYF
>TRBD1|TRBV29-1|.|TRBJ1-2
TGCAGCGTTGGGACAGGGAGTAACTATGGCTACACCTTC
CSVGTGSNYGYTF
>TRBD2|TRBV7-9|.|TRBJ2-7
TGTGCCAGCAGCTTCACTAGCGGGAGCTACGAGCAGTACTTC
CASSFTSGSYEQYF
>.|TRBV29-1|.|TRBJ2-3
TGCAGCGTTGGGCTTACCACAGATACGCAGTATTTT
CSVGLTTDTQYF
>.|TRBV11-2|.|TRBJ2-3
TGTGCCAGCAGCTTAGTATATGCGGCCCCAGATACGCAGTATTTT
CASSLVYAAPDTQYF